The clone carrying this T cell receptor beta chain was observed a few times. The antigen remains unidentified. The blood RNA (from unsorted whole blood) was obtained, and germline DNA was also extracted. Production of TCR beta cDNA used around 460 ng total RNA together with a constant-region primer. A slightly modified ARM-PCR protocol with three nested multiplex PCR rounds produced these TCR beta libraries. TRBV1-TRBV30 forward primers paired with a C-beta reverse primer were used in the first two PCR rounds, which ran roughly 11 cycles each. One entry per CDR3 protein, called by TCRdb with MiXCR from the multiplex PCR reads. The sample lists 150,000 to 200,000 distinct CDR3 sequences; 50% to 75% were seen once. These data come from a study of tumor-infiltrating lymphocytes in primary liver carcinoma. Study-wide results and caveats: Tumor top-250-clone fractions significantly exceeded those of blood (p = 0.039). Tumor region pairs outstripped tumor-adjacent and tumor-blood pairs in overlap.

The germline CDR1 and CDR2 sequences are MNHEY and SVGEGT. CDR3 length: 16 amino acids. J gave up 2 bases and V 4 bases, and 9 bases lay outside the gene matches. The chain has TRBV6-2 or TRBV6-3 and TRBJ2-5, with 8 bases that match TRBD2. This receptor was identified in a man in his forties or fifties with primary liver carcinoma and hepatitis B virus infection. The sequenced material came from peripheral blood. The CDR3: CASSWAGGVDQETQYF. The CDR3 DNA follows: TGTGCCAGCAGTTGGGCGGGAGGTGTGGATCAAGAGACCCAGTACTTC.